What follows are 2 T cell receptor beta chains derived from one specimen sequenced in a study of cytomegalovirus exposure and HLA in healthy donors. This PCR relied on a set of 60 Vbeta primers and 13 Jbeta primers. Profiling relied on immunoSEQ multiplex PCR, and the TCRdb table lists in-frame clones only, not all of them. This table holds more than 200,000 clones, around 79% found once. Sequenced: PBMCs. The receptors were gathered from a male donor in good health and CMV-seronegative.

This chain connects TRBV2 to TRBJ2-1, with D perhaps matching TRBD1 (7 bases). The V gene's germline CDR1 is SNHLY and CDR2 FYNNEI. The CDR3 has 15 amino acids. V was clipped by 9 bases and J by 4 bases, with 19 bases between them. The CDR3 DNA reads as TGTGCCAGAGCCTCGGAGGGACAGAAATACAATGAGCAGTTCTTC. Translation: CARASEGQKYNEQFF. Supplemented by reference TRBV2 and TRBJ2-1, the full variable domain reads EPEVTQTPSHQVTQMGQEVILRCVPISNHLYFYWYRQILGQKVEFLVSFYNNEISEKSEIFDDQFSVERPDGSNFTLKIRSTKLEDSAMYFCARASEGQKYNEQFFGPGTRLTVL.

The chain joins TRBV7-8 to TRBJ1-5, with D perhaps TRBD1 (5 bases). This CDR3 comprises 14 residues. The germline CDR1 and CDR2 sequences are SGHVS and FQNEAQ. Trimming pared 7 bases from V and 0 bases from J, leaving 10 bases between. The CDR3 DNA sequence: TGTGCCAGCACAGCAGGGCCTAGCAATCAGCCCCAGCATTTT. Translation gives CASTAGPSNQPQHF.